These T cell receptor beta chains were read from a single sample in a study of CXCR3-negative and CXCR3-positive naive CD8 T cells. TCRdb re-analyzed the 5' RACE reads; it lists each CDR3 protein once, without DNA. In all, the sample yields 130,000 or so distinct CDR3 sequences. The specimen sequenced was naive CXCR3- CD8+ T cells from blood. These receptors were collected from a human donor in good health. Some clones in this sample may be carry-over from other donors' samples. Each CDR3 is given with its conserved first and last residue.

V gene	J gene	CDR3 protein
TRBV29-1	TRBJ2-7	CSPGRSYEQYF
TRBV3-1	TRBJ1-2	CASSQDIQGLLYGYTF
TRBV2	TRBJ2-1	CASSDTLGQFF
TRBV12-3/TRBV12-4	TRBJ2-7	CASSLPPSPGTGGYEQYF
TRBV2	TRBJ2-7	CASILKLAGGPHEQYF
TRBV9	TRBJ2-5	CASSVNPSRAEETQYF
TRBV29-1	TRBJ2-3	CSVEASDSDTQYF
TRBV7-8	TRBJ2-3	CASTSEGGQDTQYF
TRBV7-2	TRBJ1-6	CASSLWLAPLHF
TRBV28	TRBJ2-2	CASSLWGPGELFF
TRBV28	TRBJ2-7	CASRGLGESEQYF
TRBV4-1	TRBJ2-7	CASSPQTATSYEQYF
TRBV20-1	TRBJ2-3	CSAGADLAGGPVRTDTQYF
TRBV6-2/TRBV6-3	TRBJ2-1	CASRDGTSGYNEQFF
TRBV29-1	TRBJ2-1	CSVWGFSSSNEQFF
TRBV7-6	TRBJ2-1	CASSSPRSNEQFF
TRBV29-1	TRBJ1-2	CSAYHGNGYTF
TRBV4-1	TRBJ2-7	CASSQGPGQGAYEQYF
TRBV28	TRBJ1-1	CASSFFGANTEAFF
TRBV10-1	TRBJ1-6	CASSDSQAPGQRGSPLHF
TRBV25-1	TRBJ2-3	CASSGPATDTQYF
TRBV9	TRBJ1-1	CASSEMRVGAEAFF
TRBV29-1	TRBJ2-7	CSVGGPPSYEQYF
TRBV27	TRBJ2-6	CASSFGSGANVLTF
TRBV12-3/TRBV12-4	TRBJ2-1	CASSLRDLQFF
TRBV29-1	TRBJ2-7	CSVEVSGSSGYEQYF
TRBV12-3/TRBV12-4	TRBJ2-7	CASSRAGFEQYF
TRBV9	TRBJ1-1	CASSEGNTEAFF
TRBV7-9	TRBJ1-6	CASSLAVQGVNSPLHF
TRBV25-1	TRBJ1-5	CASSGQGDQPQHF
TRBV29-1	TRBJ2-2	CSVRTNTGELFF
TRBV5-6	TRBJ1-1	CASSSDSFLAQAFF
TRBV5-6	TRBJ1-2	CASSLEDTVWGYTF
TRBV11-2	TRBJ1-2	CASSPGQGNYGYTF
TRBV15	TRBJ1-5	CATSSERGSGGPQHF
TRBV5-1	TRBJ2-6	CASRGSGANVLTF
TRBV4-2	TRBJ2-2	CASSQARQGTGELFF
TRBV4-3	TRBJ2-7	CASSQEIEDSYEQYF
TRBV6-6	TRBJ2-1	CASTLAGGPNEQFF
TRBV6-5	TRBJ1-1	CASSFDRANTEAFF
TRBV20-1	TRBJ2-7	CSARDPAAISYEQYF
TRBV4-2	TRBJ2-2	CASSQGGGLGELFF
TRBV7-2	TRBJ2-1	CASSLAVDLYNEQFF